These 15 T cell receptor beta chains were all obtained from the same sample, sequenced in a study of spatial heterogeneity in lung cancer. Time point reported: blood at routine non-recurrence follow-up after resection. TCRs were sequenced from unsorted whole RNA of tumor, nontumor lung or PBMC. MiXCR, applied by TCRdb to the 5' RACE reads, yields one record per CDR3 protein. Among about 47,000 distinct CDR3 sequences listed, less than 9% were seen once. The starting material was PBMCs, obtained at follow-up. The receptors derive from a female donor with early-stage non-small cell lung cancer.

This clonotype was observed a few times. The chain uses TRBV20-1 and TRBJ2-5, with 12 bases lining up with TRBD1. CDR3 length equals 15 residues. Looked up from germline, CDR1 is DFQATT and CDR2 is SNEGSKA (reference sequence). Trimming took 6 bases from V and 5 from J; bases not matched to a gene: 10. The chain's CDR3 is CSATPGTGGGETQYF. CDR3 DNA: TGCAGTGCCACGCCTGGGACAGGGGGCGGGGAGACCCAGTACTTC.

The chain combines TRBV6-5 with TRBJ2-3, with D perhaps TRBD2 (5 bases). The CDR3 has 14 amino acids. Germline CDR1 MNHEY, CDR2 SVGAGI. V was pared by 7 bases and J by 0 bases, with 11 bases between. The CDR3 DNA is TGTGCCAGCAATCCTAGCTTTAGCACAGATACGCAGTATTTT. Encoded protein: CASNPSFSTDTQYF.

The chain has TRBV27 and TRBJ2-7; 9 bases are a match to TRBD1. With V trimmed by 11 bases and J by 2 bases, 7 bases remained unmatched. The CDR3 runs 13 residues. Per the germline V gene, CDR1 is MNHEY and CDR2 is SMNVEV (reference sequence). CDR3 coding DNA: TGTGCCGCGCTGGACAGGGGAACCTACGAGCAGTACTTC. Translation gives CAALDRGTYEQYF.

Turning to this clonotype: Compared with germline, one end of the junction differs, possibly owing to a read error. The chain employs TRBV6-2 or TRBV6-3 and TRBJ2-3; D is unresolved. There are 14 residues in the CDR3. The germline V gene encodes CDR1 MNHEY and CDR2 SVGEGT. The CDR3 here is CASSPRARAETQYF. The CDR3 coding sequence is TGTGCCAGCAGTCCCAGAGCCCGGGCAGAAACGCAGTATTTT.

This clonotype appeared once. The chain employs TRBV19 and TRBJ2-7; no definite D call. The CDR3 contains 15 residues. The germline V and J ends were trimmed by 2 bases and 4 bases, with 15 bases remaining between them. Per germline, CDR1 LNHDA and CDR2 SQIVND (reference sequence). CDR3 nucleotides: TGTGCCAGTAGTATATTCTTGGAGTCGGCGTACGAGCAGTACTTC. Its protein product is CASSIFLESAYEQYF.

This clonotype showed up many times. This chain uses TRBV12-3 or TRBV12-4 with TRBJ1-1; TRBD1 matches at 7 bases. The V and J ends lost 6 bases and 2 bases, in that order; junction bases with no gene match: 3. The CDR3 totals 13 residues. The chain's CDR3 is CASSNRGNTEAFF. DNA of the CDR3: TGTGCCAGCAGCAACAGGGGAAACACTGAAGCTTTCTTT.

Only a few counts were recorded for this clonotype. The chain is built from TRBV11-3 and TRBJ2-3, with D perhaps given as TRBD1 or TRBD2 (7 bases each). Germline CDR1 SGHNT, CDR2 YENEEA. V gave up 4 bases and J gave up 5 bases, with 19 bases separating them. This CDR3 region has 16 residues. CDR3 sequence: CASSSARGGPGDTQYF. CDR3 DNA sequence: TGTGCCAGCAGCTCCGCCAGGGGGGGGCCCGGAGATACGCAGTATTTT.

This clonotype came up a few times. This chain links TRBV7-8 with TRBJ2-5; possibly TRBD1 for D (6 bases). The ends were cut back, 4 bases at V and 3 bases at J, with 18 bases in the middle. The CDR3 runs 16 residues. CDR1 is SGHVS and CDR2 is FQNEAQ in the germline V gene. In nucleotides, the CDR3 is TGTGCCAGCAGCTCCCCACAGGACAGAACAGAAGAGACCCAGTACTTC. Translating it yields CASSSPQDRTEETQYF.

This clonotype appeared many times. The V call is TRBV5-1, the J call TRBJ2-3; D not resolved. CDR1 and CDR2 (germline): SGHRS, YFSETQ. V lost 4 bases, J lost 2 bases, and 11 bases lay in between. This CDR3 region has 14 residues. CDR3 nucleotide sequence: TGCGCCAGCAGCCCGGCCAAACCCACAGATACGCAGTATTTT. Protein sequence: CASSPAKPTDTQYF. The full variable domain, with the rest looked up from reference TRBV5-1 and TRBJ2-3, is KAGVTQTPRYLIKTRGQQVTLSCSPISGHRSVSWYQQTPGQGLQFLFEYFSETQRNKGNFPGRFSGRQFSNSRSEMNVSTLELGDSALYLCASSPAKPTDTQYFGPGTRLTVL.

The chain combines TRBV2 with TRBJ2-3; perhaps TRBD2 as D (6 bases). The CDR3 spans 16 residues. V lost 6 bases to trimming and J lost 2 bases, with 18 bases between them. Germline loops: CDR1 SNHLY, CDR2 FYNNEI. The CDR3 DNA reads TGTGCCAGCAGAGGTAGAGGACTACGTACCACAGATACGCAGTATTTT. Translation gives CASRGRGLRTTDTQYF.

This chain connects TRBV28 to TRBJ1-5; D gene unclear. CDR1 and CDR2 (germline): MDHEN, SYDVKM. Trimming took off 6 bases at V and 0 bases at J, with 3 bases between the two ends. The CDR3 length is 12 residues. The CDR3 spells CASRYSNQPQHF. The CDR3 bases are TGTGCCAGCAGGTATAGCAATCAGCCCCAGCATTTT. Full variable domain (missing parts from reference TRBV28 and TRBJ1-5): DVKVTQSSRYLVKRTGEKVFLECVQDMDHENMFWYRQDPGLGLRLIYFSYDVKMKEKGDIPEGYSVSREKKERFSLILESASTNQTSMYLCASRYSNQPQHFGDGTRLSIL.

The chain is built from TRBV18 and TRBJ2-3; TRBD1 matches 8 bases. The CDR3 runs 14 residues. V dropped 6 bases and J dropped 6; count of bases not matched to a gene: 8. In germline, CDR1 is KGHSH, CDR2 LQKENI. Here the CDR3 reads CASSPGGHEDTQYF. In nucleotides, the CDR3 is TGTGCCAGCTCCCCAGGGGGCCATGAGGATACGCAGTATTTT.

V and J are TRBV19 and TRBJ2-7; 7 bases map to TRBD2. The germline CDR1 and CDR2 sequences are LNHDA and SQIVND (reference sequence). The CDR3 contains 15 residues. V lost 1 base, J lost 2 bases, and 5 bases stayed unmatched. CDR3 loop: CASSIARGNPYEQYF. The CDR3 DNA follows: TGTGCCAGTAGTATAGCGCGGGGGAACCCCTACGAGCAGTACTTC.

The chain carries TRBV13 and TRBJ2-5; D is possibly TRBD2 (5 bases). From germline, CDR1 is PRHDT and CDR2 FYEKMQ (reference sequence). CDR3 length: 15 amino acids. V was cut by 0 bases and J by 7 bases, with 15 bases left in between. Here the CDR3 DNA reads TGTGCCAGCAGCTTAGGCCTCGGGCGGGCGCGGACCCAGTACTTC. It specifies CASSLGLGRARTQYF.

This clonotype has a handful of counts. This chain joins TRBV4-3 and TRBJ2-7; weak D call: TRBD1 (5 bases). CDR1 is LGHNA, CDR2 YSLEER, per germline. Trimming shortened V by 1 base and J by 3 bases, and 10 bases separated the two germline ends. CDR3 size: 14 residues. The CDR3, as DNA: TGCGCCAGCAGCCAAGTAACAGGCCTCTACGAGCAGTACTTC. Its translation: CASSQVTGLYEQYF.